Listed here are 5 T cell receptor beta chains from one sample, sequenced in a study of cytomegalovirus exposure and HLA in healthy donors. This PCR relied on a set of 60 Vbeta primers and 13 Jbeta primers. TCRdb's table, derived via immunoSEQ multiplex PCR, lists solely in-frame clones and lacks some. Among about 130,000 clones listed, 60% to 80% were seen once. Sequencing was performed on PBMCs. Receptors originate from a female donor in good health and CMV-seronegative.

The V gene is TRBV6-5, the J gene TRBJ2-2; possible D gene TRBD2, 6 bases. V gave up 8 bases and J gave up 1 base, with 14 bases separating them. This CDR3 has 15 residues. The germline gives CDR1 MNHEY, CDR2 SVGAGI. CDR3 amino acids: CASRLGRGNTGELFF. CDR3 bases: TGTGCCAGCCGCCTAGGGCGGGGGAACACCGGGGAGCTGTTTTTT.

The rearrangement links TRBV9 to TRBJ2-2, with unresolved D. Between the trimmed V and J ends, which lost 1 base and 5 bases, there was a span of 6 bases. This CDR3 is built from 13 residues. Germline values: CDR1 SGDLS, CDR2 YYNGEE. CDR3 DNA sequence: TGTGCCAGCAGCGTAACTACGACCGGGGAGCTGTTTTTT. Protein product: CASSVTTTGELFF.

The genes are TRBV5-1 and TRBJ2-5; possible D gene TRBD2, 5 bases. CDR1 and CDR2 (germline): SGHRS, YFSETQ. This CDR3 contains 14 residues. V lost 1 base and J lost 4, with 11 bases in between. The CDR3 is CASSLYGVRETQYF. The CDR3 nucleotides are TGCGCCAGCAGCTTGTACGGGGTTCGAGAGACCCAGTACTTC.

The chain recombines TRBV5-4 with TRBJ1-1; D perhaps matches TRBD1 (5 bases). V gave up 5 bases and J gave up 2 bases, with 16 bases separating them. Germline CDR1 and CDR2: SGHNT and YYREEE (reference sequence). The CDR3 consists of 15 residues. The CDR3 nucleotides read TGTGCCAGCAGTTGGGGGGGACGGAAAAACACTGAAGCTTTCTTT. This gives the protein CASSWGGRKNTEAFF.

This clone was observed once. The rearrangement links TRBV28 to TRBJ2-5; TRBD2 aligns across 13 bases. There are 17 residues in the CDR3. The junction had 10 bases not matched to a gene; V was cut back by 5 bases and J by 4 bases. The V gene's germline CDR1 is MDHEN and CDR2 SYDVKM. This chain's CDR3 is CASSPPGLAGAGETQYF. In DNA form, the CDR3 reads TGTGCCAGCAGTCCCCCCGGACTAGCGGGAGCCGGAGAGACCCAGTACTTC.